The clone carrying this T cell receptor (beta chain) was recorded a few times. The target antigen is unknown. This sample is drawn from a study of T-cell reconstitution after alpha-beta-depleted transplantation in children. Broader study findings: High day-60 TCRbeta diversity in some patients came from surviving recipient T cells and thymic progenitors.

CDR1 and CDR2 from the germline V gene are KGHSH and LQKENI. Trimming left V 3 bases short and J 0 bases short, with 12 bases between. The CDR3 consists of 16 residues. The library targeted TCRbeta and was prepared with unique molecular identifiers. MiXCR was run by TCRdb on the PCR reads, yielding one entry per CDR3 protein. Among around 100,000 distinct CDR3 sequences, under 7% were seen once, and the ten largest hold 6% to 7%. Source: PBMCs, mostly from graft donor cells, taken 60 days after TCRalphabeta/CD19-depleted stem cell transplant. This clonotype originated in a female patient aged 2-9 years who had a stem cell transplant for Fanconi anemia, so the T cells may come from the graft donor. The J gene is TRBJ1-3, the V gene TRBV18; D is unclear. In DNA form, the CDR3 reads TGTGCCAGCTCACCTGGACGGACCAGCTCTGGAAACACCATATATTTT. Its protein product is CASSPGRTSSGNTIYF.